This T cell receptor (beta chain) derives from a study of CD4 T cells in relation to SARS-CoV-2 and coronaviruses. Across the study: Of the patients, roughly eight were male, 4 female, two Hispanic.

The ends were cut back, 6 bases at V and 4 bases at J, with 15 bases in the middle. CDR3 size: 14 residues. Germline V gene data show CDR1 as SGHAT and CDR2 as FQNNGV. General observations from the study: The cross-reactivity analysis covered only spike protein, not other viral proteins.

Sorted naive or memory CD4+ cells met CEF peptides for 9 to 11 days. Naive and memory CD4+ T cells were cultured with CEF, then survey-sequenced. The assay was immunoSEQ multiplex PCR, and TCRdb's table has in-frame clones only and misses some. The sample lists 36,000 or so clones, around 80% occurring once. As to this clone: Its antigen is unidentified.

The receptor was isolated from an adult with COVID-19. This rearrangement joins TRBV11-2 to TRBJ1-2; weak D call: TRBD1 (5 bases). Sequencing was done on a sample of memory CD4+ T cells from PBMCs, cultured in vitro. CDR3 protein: CASSLPGRRYGYTF. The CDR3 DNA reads TGTGCCAGCAGTTTACCGGGACGGCGCTATGGCTACACCTTC.